Each of the 6 T cell receptor beta chains below was sequenced from the same sample in a study of CXCR3-negative and CXCR3-positive naive CD8 T cells (dated by TCRdb to between 2017 and 2020). These reads were obtained on a NextSeq 550. The Human TCR Profiling Kit (MiLaboratory) was used to prepare UMI-labeled 5' RACE TRB cDNA libraries. TCRdb reprocessed the reads, and each CDR3 protein sequence is entered once, without DNA. The sample table on file contains roughly 140,000 distinct CDR3 sequences. The leading ten clones occupy roughly 0.27% of the sample. Broad study findings and their caveats: Compared with CXCR3-negative naive cells, CXCR3-positive naive cells had TRB CDR3s with higher hydrophobicity (lower Kidera factor 4), lower energy, and higher strength and volume indices.

These receptors' antigens are unknown. The sample consisted of naive CXCR3+ CD8+ T cells from blood. The cell subset or site label for this specimen denotes: CD45RO-CCR7+CD27+CD95- naive CD8+ T cells expressing CXCR3 (TNR3+). The receptor set was obtained from a human donor in good health. Some clones in this sample may be carry-over from other donors' samples.

J is TRBJ2-1 and V is TRBV7-6; absent DNA, TCRdb's TRBD2 call cannot be checked. The CDR3 runs to 15 residues. Germline V gene lookup returns CDR1 SGHVS and CDR2 FNYEAQ. This CDR3 is CASSLITSGNVEQFF.

The chain has TRBV7-9 and TRBJ2-1; TCRdb's D call of TRBD1 is untestable without DNA. The CDR3 totals 15 residues. From germline, CDR1 is SEHNR and CDR2 FQNEAQ (reference sequence). CDR3 amino acids: CASSLVGGGYNEQFF. The full variable domain, with the rest looked up from reference TRBV7-9 and TRBJ2-1, is DTGVSQNPRHKITKRGQNVTFRCDPISEHNRLYWYRQTLGQGPEFLTYFQNEAQLEKSRLLSDRFSAERPKGSFSTLEIQRTEQGDSAMYLCASSLVGGGYNEQFFGPGTRLTVL.

The chain is built from TRBV7-2 and TRBJ2-5; the D gene TCRdb calls, TRBD1, cannot be checked with no DNA. The CDR3 totals 13 residues. Germline CDR1 reads SGHTA; CDR2 reads FQGNSA. The CDR3 here is CASSEWGGETQYF.

This chain joins TRBV29-1 and TRBJ2-3; TCRdb's D call, TRBD1, is unchecked because there is no DNA. Germline V gene sequence: CDR1 SQVTM, CDR2 ANQGSEA. This CDR3 has 15 residues. CDR3 in amino acids: CSVEGEVRSTDTQYF.

CDR3 in amino acids: CAVNGGEPIPYGYTF. The J gene is TRBJ1-2, the V gene TRBV12-3 or TRBV12-4; TCRdb's assignment of TRBD1 cannot be checked, as there is no DNA. The CDR3 totals 15 residues.

The chain combines TRBV29-1 with TRBJ2-1; the TRBD1 assignment by TCRdb is unverifiable without DNA. This CDR3 spans 16 amino acids. Germline CDR1 reads SQVTM; CDR2 reads ANQGSEA. This CDR3 reads CSVEGERRDSYNEQFF.